This T cell receptor (beta chain) derives from a study of blood T cell repertoires in COVID-19. V lost 10 bases and J lost 2, with 15 bases in between. The CDR3 is 13 amino acids. Germline CDR1 reads SGHNT; CDR2 reads YYREEE (reference sequence). Membership in each cohort depended on participant-reported clinical history. Under the authors' procedure: Estimates of nucleated cell counts were drawn from the amplification of reference gene primers. Clones were read by immunoSEQ multiplex PCR, and TCRdb kept only the in-frame ones, dropping some. Clonal size and the V and J genes are those of that table, whereas D and trimming came from the DNA. Of around 380,000 clones in the sample, around 87% are singletons; the top ten hold 1% to 1.5%.

The sample taken for sequencing was PBMCs or T cells enriched from blood (not recorded which). This rearrangement joins TRBV5-4 to TRBJ2-5, with D maybe TRBD1 (7 bases). The TCR originated in a man aged 25-45 years who had recovered from COVID-19. The CDR3 DNA reads TGTGCCGGTCAGGGGGGACAACAAGAGACCCAGTACTTC. It encodes CAGQGGQQETQYF.